This is a list of T cell receptor beta chains from one sample in a study of T-cell reconstitution after alpha-beta-depleted transplantation in children. MiXCR, run by TCRdb on the PCR reads, gives a single entry per CDR3 protein. Here the sample spans hundreds of thousands of distinct CDR3 sequences, 16% being singletons. The material sequenced was PBMCs from the stem cell graft donor, taken from the stem cell graft. The source is a human donor who donated a stem cell graft to a child with acute myeloid leukemia. Each CDR3 is given with its conserved first and last residue. The order of the fields is V gene, D gene, clone size, J gene, CDR3 length, CDR3 DNA, CDR3 protein. The D gene is left open where the match is weak. Only some rows state a clone size, as once, few, many or a class for expanded clones.

TRBV20-1	.	many	TRBJ1-1	14	TGCAGTGCTAGAGGAAGGGGCCTCGGCCCTGAAGCTTTCTTT	CSARGRGLGPEAFF
TRBV12-3/TRBV12-4	.	many	TRBJ2-7	13	TGTGCCAGCAGTTTCGGTGATCCCTACGAGCAGTACTTC	CASSFGDPYEQYF
TRBV20-1	.	few	TRBJ1-4	14	TGCAGTGCTGTCTACCCGGGATCGAATGAAAAACTGTTTTTT	CSAVYPGSNEKLFF
TRBV18	.	once	TRBJ2-3	14	TGTGCCAGCTCACCACCGGGGGACCCAGATACGCAGTATTTT	CASSPPGDPDTQYF
TRBV7-9	.	few	TRBJ2-7	15	TGTGCCAGCAGCTTAGAAAGCCAGGGGTACGGCGAGCAGTACTTC	CASSLESQGYGEQYF
TRBV12-3/TRBV12-4	.	.	TRBJ2-1	14	TGTGCCAGAAGATGGGGGGAGCCCCCCAATGAGCAGTTCTTC	CARRWGEPPNEQFF
TRBV12-3/TRBV12-4	TRBD1	few	TRBJ2-1	14	TGTGCCAGCAGAGGGACAGCCCACTACAATGAGCAGTTCTTC	CASRGTAHYNEQFF
TRBV20-1	.	.	TRBJ2-5	16	TGCAGTGCTTCATTCAAGGGGGGGGCGATTGCGGAGACCCAGTACTTC	CSASFKGGAIAETQYF
TRBV4-3	.	.	TRBJ2-6	17	TGCGCCAGCAGCCAAGATAGGCGGGTCTCTGGGGCCAACGTCCTGACTTTC	CASSQDRRVSGANVLTF
TRBV6-2/TRBV6-3	.	many	TRBJ1-1	12	TGTGCCAGCAATGGGGGATTGACTGAAGCTTTCTTT	CASNGGLTEAFF
TRBV20-1	.	few	TRBJ2-3	15	TGCAGTGCTAGAAGTCGGGGGCCGGGGGCAGATACGCAGTATTTT	CSARSRGPGADTQYF
TRBV7-9	.	few	TRBJ2-4	14	TGTGCCAGCACCATGGCCCAGGGGGGGAACATTCAGTACTTC	CASTMAQGGNIQYF
TRBV7-9	TRBD1	few	TRBJ2-1	16	TGTGCCAGCAGCCGAACCAGGGGGCTAAACCTCAATGAGCAGTTCTTC	CASSRTRGLNLNEQFF
TRBV5-1	TRBD1	.	TRBJ1-2	16	TGCGCCAGCAGCTCAGACAGCCGACAGGGGGACTATGGCTACACCTTC	CASSSDSRQGDYGYTF
TRBV27	TRBD1	few	TRBJ1-4	14	TGTGCCAGCAGGTCGGGACAGCCCAATGAAAAACTGTTTTTT	CASRSGQPNEKLFF
TRBV5-6	.	many	TRBJ2-3	14	TGTGCCAGCAGCTTATGGAGGGTAGAAGATACGCAGTATTTT	CASSLWRVEDTQYF
TRBV20-1	.	few	TRBJ2-3	18	TGCAGTGCTAGAGATCGTGGAGGGAAGGGGGCTAGCACAGATACGCAGTATTTT	CSARDRGGKGASTDTQYF
TRBV7-2	.	many	TRBJ2-7	15	TGTGCCAGCAGCTTAAGGCAGGGGGGTACCTACGAGCAGTACTTC	CASSLRQGGTYEQYF
TRBV6-2/TRBV6-3	.	.	TRBJ1-2	14	TGTGCCAGCACGGGCCCGAGAGCTAACTATGGCTACACCTTC	CASTGPRANYGYTF
TRBV13	.	few	TRBJ2-1	15	TGTGCCAGCAGCTTTCGGTGGGGGGCCTACAATGAGCAGTTCTTC	CASSFRWGAYNEQFF
TRBV12-3/TRBV12-4	.	.	TRBJ2-5	12	TGTGCCAGCACCGGGACGGAAGAGACCCAGTACTTC	CASTGTEETQYF
TRBV20-1	.	many	TRBJ1-5	14	TGCAGTGCTAAGGCAGACTATAGCAATCAGCCCCAGCATTTT	CSAKADYSNQPQHF
TRBV20-1	.	many	TRBJ2-7	13	TGCAGTGCTAGAAAGGACCCAAGCTACGAGCAGTACTTC	CSARKDPSYEQYF
TRBV29-1	.	many	TRBJ2-4	15	TGCAGCGTTGGATGGTCAGGGTGGACCAAAAACATTCAGTACTTC	CSVGWSGWTKNIQYF
TRBV20-1	TRBD2	many	TRBJ2-7	13	TGCAGTACCAGCGGGGTTAAGGTGAACGAGCAGTACTTC	CSTSGVKVNEQYF
TRBV7-8	.	few	TRBJ1-2	16	TGTGCCAGCAGCTCTCGGGGGACCCCCACGAACTATGGCTACACCTTC	CASSSRGTPTNYGYTF
TRBV5-1	TRBD2	.	TRBJ2-7	13	TGCGCCAGCACAGGGACTAGCACCTACGAGCAGTACTTC	CASTGTSTYEQYF